The source of this TCR beta chain is a study of OX40 agonist ivuxolimab in advanced cancers. Whole-study results and caveats: Low normalized T-cell clonal expansion was additionally recorded for some nonresponders. What antigens the expanded peripheral T cells recognized was never established. Expanded clones belonging to CD8+ T cells outnumbered, on average, those of CD4+.

Note on this clone: Its target is not known.

The CDR3 sequence is 14 residues long. Losses at the gene ends were 4 bases for V and 5 bases for J; bases not matched to a gene: 8. Germline CDR1 is SGHDT and CDR2 is YYEEEE. The method was immunoSEQ multiplex PCR; TCRdb's version includes in-frame clones alone and lacks a portion of them. The sample lists tens of thousands of clones, approximately 90% occurring once. Collection of blood occurred at baseline, at cycle 4 day 1, and at cycle 7 day 1. The TCR originated in an adult with an advanced solid tumor such as melanoma, head and neck, liver or kidney cancer. The material was CD4+ or CD8+ T cells sorted from blood, obtained in a trial of the OX40 agonist ivuxolimab. The chain carries TRBV5-6 and TRBJ2-5, with 7 bases aligning to TRBD2. This chain's CDR3 is CASSATSSGETQYF. The DNA for the CDR3 is TGTGCCAGCAGCGCGACTAGCTCTGGGGAGACCCAGTACTTC.